These 2 T cell receptor beta chains came from one sample sequenced in a study of blood T cell repertoires in COVID-19. The table came from immunoSEQ multiplex PCR; TCRdb's copy has only in-frame clones and leaves some out. The table records 310,000 or so clones, around four fifths of them present only once. Input material: peripheral blood. These receptors came from a woman between 50 and 59 years old with acute or convalescent COVID-19.

This clone came up a few times. This chain connects TRBV5-1 to TRBJ2-7; 8 nucleotides agree with TRBD1. The CDR3 sequence is 14 residues long. With 0 bases clipped from V and 5 bases from J, the junction kept 4 bases outside the gene matches. The V gene's germline CDR1 is SGHRS and CDR2 YFSETQ. The CDR3 nucleotides read TGCGCCAGCAGCTTGGATGGACAGGGTGACGAGCAGTACGTC. Residues: CASSLDGQGDEQYV.

J is TRBJ2-1 and V is TRBV24-1; the D gene is possibly TRBD2 (6 bases). Per germline, CDR1 KGHDR and CDR2 SFDVKD. The CDR3 loop spans 17 amino acids. The germline V and J ends were trimmed by 2 bases and 2 bases, with 15 bases remaining between them. The CDR3 DNA follows: TGTGCCACCAGTGATTCAGGAGCGGGCGGTACCTACAATGAGCAGTTCTTC. It translates to CATSDSGAGGTYNEQFF.